Listed here are 18 T cell receptor beta chains from one sample, sequenced in a study of shared clonotypes between healthy human individuals. The repertoire was sequenced with immunoSEQ multiplex PCR; TCRdb's copy has only in-frame clones and lacks some. The data contain about 2 million clones, approximately 95% of them seen just once; the ten biggest clones take up 1% to 1.5%. Naive CD8 cells comprised CD45RO-negative, CCR7-positively selected cells, excluding terminally differentiated effector memory CD45RA+ cells. The specimen sequenced was naive CD8+ T cells sorted from blood. All receptors come from a man aged 18 to 29 in good health.

To note about this clone: Other DNA sequences in the sample encode the same CDR3. The chain couples TRBV9 to TRBJ2-1; 7 bases are a match to TRBD2. The germline gives CDR1 SGDLS, CDR2 YYNGEE. J lost 2 bases, V lost 0 bases, and 2 bases had no gene match. The CDR3 has 15 amino acids. This chain's CDR3 is CASSVAGLTYNEQFF. In DNA form, the CDR3 reads TGTGCCAGCAGCGTAGCGGGACTAACCTACAATGAGCAGTTCTTC. Filled out from reference TRBV9 and TRBJ2-1, the complete variable domain reads DSGVTQTPKHLITATGQRVTLRCSPRSGDLSVYWYQQSLDQGLQFLIQYYNGEERAKGNILERFSAQQFPDLHSELNLSSLELGDSALYFCASSVAGLTYNEQFFGPGTRLTVL.

The chain couples TRBV5-4 to TRBJ2-1; D gene uncertain. Trimming stripped 4 bases from V and 6 bases from J, with 8 bases between. The CDR3 has 12 residues. Germline lookup yields CDR1 SGHNT and CDR2 YYREEE (reference sequence). The CDR3 loop is CASSLAANEQFF. CDR3 DNA sequence: TGTGCCAGCAGCCTGGCAGCCAATGAGCAGTTCTTC.

V is TRBV6-5 and J is TRBJ2-2, with 8 nucleotides matching TRBD1. Germline V gene sequence: CDR1 MNHEY, CDR2 SVGAGI. The V gene end was trimmed by 5 bases and the J gene end by 4 bases; junction bases not matched to a gene: 6. The CDR3 loop spans 15 amino acids. This chain's CDR3 is CASSPWTGSTGELFF. The CDR3 DNA is TGTGCCAGCAGTCCATGGACAGGGAGCACCGGGGAGCTGTTTTTT.

V is TRBV6-6 and J is TRBJ2-3; no firm D call. This CDR3 comprises 16 residues. V gave up 5 bases and J gave up 2 bases, with 17 bases separating them. CDR1 and CDR2 from the germline V gene are MNHNY and SVGAGI (reference sequence). CDR3: CASSPTAARFTDTQYF. The CDR3 DNA follows: TGTGCCAGCAGTCCTACAGCCGCTAGGTTCACAGATACGCAGTATTTT.

In nucleotides, the CDR3 is TGTGCCAGCAGCTTGGTGGCGGGGGGCCCCCCCTACAATGAGCAGTTCTTC. Encoded protein: CASSLVAGGPPYNEQFF. This chain connects TRBV5-4 to TRBJ2-1; 8 nucleotides align to TRBD2. There are 17 residues in the CDR3. V trimming: 0 bases; J trimming: 2 bases; junction bases outside the gene matches: 7. CDR1 is SGHNT, CDR2 YYREEE, per germline (reference sequence).

Of note for this clone: Other DNA sequences in this sample translate to the same CDR3. This sequence joins TRBV9 and TRBJ2-7; tentative D call: TRBD2 (6 bases). Germline loops: CDR1 SGDLS, CDR2 YYNGEE. Trimming took off 3 bases at V and 0 bases at J, with 10 bases between the two ends. CDR3 length: 14 residues. CDR3 amino acids: CASSAGGSSYEQYF. CDR3 bases: TGTGCCAGCAGCGCAGGAGGGAGCTCCTACGAGCAGTACTTC.

This chain links TRBV7-9 with TRBJ2-2, with unresolved D. CDR3 length: 16 amino acids. From germline, CDR1 is SEHNR and CDR2 FQNEAQ (reference sequence). The ends were cut back, 3 bases at V and 0 bases at J, with 11 bases in the middle. The CDR3 here is CASSLSLGSNTGELFF. CDR3 DNA: TGTGCCAGCAGCTTGAGCCTGGGGTCGAACACCGGGGAGCTGTTTTTT. Using reference TRBV7-9 and TRBJ2-2 for the parts outside the CDR3, the full variable domain is DTGVSQNPRHKITKRGQNVTFRCDPISEHNRLYWYRQTLGQGPEFLTYFQNEAQLEKSRLLSDRFSAERPKGSFSTLEIQRTEQGDSAMYLCASSLSLGSNTGELFFGEGSRLTVL.

As concerns this clone: Different DNA sequences within this sample yield the same CDR3. This chain connects TRBV4-1 to TRBJ2-1; D call uncertain. The ends were cut back, 0 bases at V and 6 bases at J, with 6 bases in the middle. The germline gives CDR1 MGHRA, CDR2 YSYEKL. The CDR3 is 13 residues long. As DNA, the CDR3 is TGCGCCAGCAGCCAAGACTCGGGCAATGAGCAGTTCTTC. Its translation: CASSQDSGNEQFF.

CDR3: CASSVQGSEKLFF. The CDR3 DNA reads as TGTGCCAGCAGCGTTCAGGGTTCTGAAAAACTGTTTTTT. The rearrangement uses TRBV9 and TRBJ1-4; D is possibly TRBD1 (5 bases). This CDR3 is built from 13 residues. Germline V gene data show CDR1 as SGDLS and CDR2 as YYNGEE. Between the trimmed V and J ends, which lost 2 bases and 7 bases, there was a span of 9 bases. Full variable domain (remainder filled in from reference TRBV9 and TRBJ1-4): DSGVTQTPKHLITATGQRVTLRCSPRSGDLSVYWYQQSLDQGLQFLIQYYNGEERAKGNILERFSAQQFPDLHSELNLSSLELGDSALYFCASSVQGSEKLFFGSGTQLSVL.

This sequence joins TRBV5-1 and TRBJ1-1, with no clear D. The CDR3 spans 14 residues. CDR1 and CDR2 from the germline V gene are SGHRS and YFSETQ. Between the trimmed V and J ends, which lost 0 bases and 5 bases, there was a span of 11 bases. The CDR3 DNA reads TGCGCCAGCAGCTTGGGGATAATTGGGACTGAAGCTTTCTTT. This sequence encodes CASSLGIIGTEAFF.

This clone was detected only a few times. This chain links TRBV6-1 with TRBJ2-5, with TRBD2 identical over 15 bases. Looked up from germline, CDR1 is MNHNS and CDR2 is SASEGT. The CDR3 sequence is 15 residues long. The V and J ends lost 10 bases and 2 bases, in that order; junction bases with no gene match: 5. The CDR3 region is CATLGLAGGQETQYF. As DNA, the CDR3 is TGTGCCACCTTAGGACTAGCGGGAGGGCAAGAGACCCAGTACTTC.

This clone was seen only once. V gene TRBV5-6 combines with J gene TRBJ2-5, with unresolved D. Germline lookup yields CDR1 SGHDT and CDR2 YYEEEE. The CDR3 is 13 residues long. V was clipped by 0 bases and J by 2 bases, with 5 bases between them. The CDR3 region is CASSLVFQETQYF. The DNA for the CDR3 is TGTGCCAGCAGCTTGGTGTTTCAAGAGACCCAGTACTTC.

Concerning this clone: This sample also contains other DNA sequences that code for the same CDR3. The rearrangement links TRBV6-5 to TRBJ2-5; D possibly corresponds to TRBD2 (6 bases). This CDR3 comprises 15 residues. Trimming pared 0 bases from V and 2 bases from J, leaving 10 bases between. Germline assignment: CDR1 MNHEY and CDR2 SVGAGI. The CDR3 sequence: CASSYSLGLQETQYF. The CDR3 DNA follows: TGTGCCAGCAGTTACTCACTGGGACTTCAAGAGACCCAGTACTTC.

The chain has TRBV29-1 and TRBJ2-1; D is perhaps TRBD1 or TRBD2 (5 bases each). Germline V gene sequence: CDR1 SQVTM, CDR2 ANQGSEA. Trimming shortened V by 3 bases and J by 0 bases, and 15 bases separated the two germline ends. This CDR3 comprises 16 residues. CDR3 coding DNA: TGCAGCGTTGAGGGTTACGGGGCAAACTCCTACAATGAGCAGTTCTTC. It specifies CSVEGYGANSYNEQFF.

The gene calls are TRBV30 and TRBJ1-6, with 7 nucleotides matching TRBD1. Looked up from germline, CDR1 is GTSNPN and CDR2 is SVGIG (reference sequence). The ends lost 0 bases at V and 8 bases at J; junction bases unmatched: 4. There are 14 residues in the CDR3. CDR3 protein: CAWSVTGADSPLHF. The CDR3 bases are TGTGCCTGGAGTGTAACAGGGGCAGATTCACCCCTCCACTTT.

The J gene is TRBJ1-1, the V gene TRBV9; possibly TRBD1 for D (6 bases). There are 15 residues in the CDR3. CDR1 is SGDLS, CDR2 YYNGEE, per germline. Trimming cost V 0 bases and J 3 bases, with 12 bases left between them. CDR3 DNA: TGTGCCAGCAGCGTAGAAGGACAGTGGGACACTGAAGCTTTCTTT. Its protein is CASSVEGQWDTEAFF.

This clone has a single count. J is TRBJ1-1 and V is TRBV5-1; 7 positions agree with TRBD1. This CDR3 comprises 16 residues. The germline V gene encodes CDR1 SGHRS and CDR2 YFSETQ. Losses at the gene ends were 4 bases for V and 0 bases for J; bases not matched to a gene: 9. The CDR3 here is CASSTSGTDMNTEAFF. The CDR3 region has the DNA TGCGCCAGCAGCACGTCCGGGACAGACATGAACACTGAAGCTTTCTTT.

The rearrangement links TRBV19 to TRBJ1-2; no clear D. There are 10 residues in the CDR3. The ends were cut back, 7 bases at V and 4 bases at J, with 4 bases in the middle. CDR1 is LNHDA, CDR2 SQIVND, per germline (reference sequence). CDR3 loop: CASKSYGYTF. DNA for the CDR3: TGTGCCAGTAAGAGCTATGGCTACACCTTC.